The 4 T cell receptor beta chains below come from one sample, sequenced in a study of blood T cell repertoires in COVID-19. TCRdb's copy holds only in-frame clones and misses some; the assay was immunoSEQ multiplex PCR. This table holds about 80,000 clones, roughly 85% found once. Sequenced: peripheral blood. The receptors originated from a woman aged 70-85 years with acute or convalescent COVID-19.

The chain couples TRBV30 to TRBJ2-5; the match to TRBD2 covers 12 bases. This CDR3 comprises 16 residues. The ends lost 1 base at V and 0 bases at J; junction bases unmatched: 3. CDR1 and CDR2 (germline): GTSNPN, SVGIG (reference sequence). This CDR3 is CAWSGGLAGHQETQYF. The CDR3 nucleotides are TGTGCCTGGAGTGGGGGACTAGCGGGTCACCAAGAGACCCAGTACTTC.

The V call is TRBV9, the J call TRBJ2-3; 9 positions agree with TRBD2. After removal of 0 bases from V and 1 base from J, the junction contained 3 bases not matched to a gene. Germline V lookup: CDR1 SGDLS, CDR2 YYNGEE. The length of the CDR3 is 16 residues. The CDR3 sequence: CASSVGAGGGTDTQYF. The CDR3 DNA is TGTGCCAGCAGCGTAGGAGCGGGAGGCGGCACAGATACGCAGTATTTT.

CDR3 region: CASRLDRGNAEAFF. The CDR3 region has the DNA TGTGCCAGCAGACTGGACAGGGGGAATGCTGAAGCTTTCTTT. V gene TRBV2 combines with J gene TRBJ1-1, with 10 bases that match TRBD1. The germline gives CDR1 SNHLY, CDR2 FYNNEI. Trimming at V came to 6 bases and at J to 6 bases, leaving 7 bases not matched to a gene. The CDR3 totals 14 residues.

V usage is TRBV5-1 and J usage is TRBJ1-6; D is ambiguous. Per germline, CDR1 SGHRS and CDR2 YFSETQ. The CDR3 runs 15 residues. The V gene lost 4 bases and the J gene lost 0 bases, with 8 bases spanning the gap. This CDR3 is CASSLSSSYNSPLHF. The DNA of the CDR3 is TGCGCCAGCAGCCTCTCTAGCTCCTATAATTCACCCCTCCACTTT.